This T cell receptor beta chain was recovered during a study of T-cell memory formation after mild COVID-19. This clonotype has ten or more counts. TCRalpha and TCRbeta libraries used 5'RACE with constant-segment primers and UMIs. MiXCR was run by TCRdb on the 5' RACE reads, yielding one entry per CDR3 protein. The data hold under 250,000 distinct CDR3 sequences, with over 9% observed a single time. J gave up 0 bases and V 3 bases, and 13 bases lay outside the gene matches. This CDR3 has 18 amino acids. Germline loops: CDR1 SGHVS, CDR2 FNYEAQ. The receptor was isolated from a man between 18 and 35 years old who had mild COVID-19 (a few samples of this study predate the infection). Cell type and time point are not known. The V gene is TRBV7-6, the J gene TRBJ1-2; the match to TRBD1 covers 7 bases. Sequenced: PBMCs or a T cell subset sorted from them (not recorded which). The CDR3 sequence is CASSLEPPKTGTNYGYTF. The CDR3 nucleotides read TGTGCCAGCAGCTTGGAGCCCCCAAAGACAGGGACTAACTATGGCTACACCTTC. The full variable domain, its missing parts supplied by reference TRBV7-6 and TRBJ1-2, is GAGVSQSPRYKVTKRGQDVALRCDPISGHVSLYWYRQALGQGPEFLTYFNYEAQQDKSGLPNDRFSAERPEGSISTLTIQRTEQRDSAMYRCASSLEPPKTGTNYGYTFGSGTRLTVV.